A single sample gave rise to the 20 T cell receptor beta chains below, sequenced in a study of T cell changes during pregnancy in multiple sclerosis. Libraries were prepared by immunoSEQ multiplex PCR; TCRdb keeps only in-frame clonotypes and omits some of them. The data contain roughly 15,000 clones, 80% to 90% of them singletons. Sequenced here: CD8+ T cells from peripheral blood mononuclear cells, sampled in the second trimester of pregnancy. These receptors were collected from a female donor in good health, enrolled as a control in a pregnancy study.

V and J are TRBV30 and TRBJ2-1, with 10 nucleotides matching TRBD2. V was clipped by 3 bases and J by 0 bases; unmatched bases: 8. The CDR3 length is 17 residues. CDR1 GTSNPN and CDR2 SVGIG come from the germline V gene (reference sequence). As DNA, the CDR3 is TGTGCCTGGAGAGGGCTAGCGGGGGCCTACTCCTACAATGAGCAGTTCTTC. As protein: CAWRGLAGAYSYNEQFF.

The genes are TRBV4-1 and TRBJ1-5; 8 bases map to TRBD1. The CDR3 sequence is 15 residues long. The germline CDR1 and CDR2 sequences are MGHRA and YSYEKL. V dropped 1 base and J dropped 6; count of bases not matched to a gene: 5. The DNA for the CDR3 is TGCGCCAGCAGCCAAGGGGGACAGGCGGTTCAGCCCCAGCATTTT. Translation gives CASSQGGQAVQPQHF.

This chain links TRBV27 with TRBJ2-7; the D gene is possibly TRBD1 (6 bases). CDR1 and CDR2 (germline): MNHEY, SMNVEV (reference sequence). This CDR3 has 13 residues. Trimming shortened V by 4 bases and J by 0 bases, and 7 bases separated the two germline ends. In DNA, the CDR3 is TGTGCCAGCAGTTGGGACACCTCCTACGAGCAGTACTTC. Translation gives CASSWDTSYEQYF.

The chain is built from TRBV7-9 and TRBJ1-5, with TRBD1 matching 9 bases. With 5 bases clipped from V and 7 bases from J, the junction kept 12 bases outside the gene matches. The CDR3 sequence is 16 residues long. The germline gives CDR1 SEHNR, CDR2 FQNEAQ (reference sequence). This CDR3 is CASSPPGTGKGQPQHF. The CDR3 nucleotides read TGTGCCAGCAGCCCTCCCGGGACAGGGAAAGGACAGCCCCAGCATTTT.

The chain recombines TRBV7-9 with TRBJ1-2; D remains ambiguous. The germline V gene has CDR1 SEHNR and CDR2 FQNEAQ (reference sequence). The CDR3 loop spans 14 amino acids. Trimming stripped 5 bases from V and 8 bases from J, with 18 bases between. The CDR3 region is CASSPSEGLWGYTF. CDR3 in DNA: TGTGCCAGCAGCCCGAGTGAGGGCTTGTGGGGCTACACCTTC. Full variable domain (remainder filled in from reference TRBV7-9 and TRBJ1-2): DTGVSQNPRHKITKRGQNVTFRCDPISEHNRLYWYRQTLGQGPEFLTYFQNEAQLEKSRLLSDRFSAERPKGSFSTLEIQRTEQGDSAMYLCASSPSEGLWGYTFGSGTRLTVV.

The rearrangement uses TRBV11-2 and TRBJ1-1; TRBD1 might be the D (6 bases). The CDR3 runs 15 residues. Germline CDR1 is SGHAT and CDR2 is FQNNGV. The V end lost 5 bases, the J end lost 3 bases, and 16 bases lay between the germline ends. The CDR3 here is CASSVRTEPYTEAFF. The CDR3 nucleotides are TGTGCCAGCAGCGTAAGGACAGAGCCCTACACTGAAGCTTTCTTT. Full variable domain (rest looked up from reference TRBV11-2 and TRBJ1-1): EAGVAQSPRYKIIEKRQSVAFWCNPISGHATLYWYQQILGQGPKLLIQFQNNGVVDDSQLPKDRFSAERLKGVDSTLKIQPAKLEDSAVYLCASSVRTEPYTEAFFGQGTRLTVV.

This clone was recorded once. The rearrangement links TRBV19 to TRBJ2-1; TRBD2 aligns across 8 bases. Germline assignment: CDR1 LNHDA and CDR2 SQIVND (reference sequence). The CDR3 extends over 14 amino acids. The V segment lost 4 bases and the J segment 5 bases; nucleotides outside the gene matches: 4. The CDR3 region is CASSKGLGDNEQFF. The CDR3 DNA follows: TGTGCCAGTAGTAAGGGACTAGGTGACAATGAGCAGTTCTTC.

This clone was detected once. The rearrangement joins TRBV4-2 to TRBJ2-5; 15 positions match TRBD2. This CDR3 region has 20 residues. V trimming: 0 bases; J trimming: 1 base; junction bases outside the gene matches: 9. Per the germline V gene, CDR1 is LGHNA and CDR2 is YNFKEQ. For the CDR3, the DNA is TGTGCCAGCAGCCAAGATTTCGGACTAGCGGGGGGGAAAATCCAAGAGACCCAGTACTTC. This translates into CASSQDFGLAGGKIQETQYF.

CDR3 protein: CASSLDAGGRTEAFF. The CDR3 nucleotides are TGTGCCAGCAGCTTAGATGCGGGGGGCAGGACTGAAGCTTTCTTT. The V and J genes are TRBV11-2 and TRBJ1-1; D possibly corresponds to TRBD1 (6 bases). CDR1 and CDR2 from the germline V gene are SGHAT and FQNNGV. Trimming took off 0 bases at V and 5 bases at J, with 13 bases between the two ends. The CDR3 runs to 15 residues.

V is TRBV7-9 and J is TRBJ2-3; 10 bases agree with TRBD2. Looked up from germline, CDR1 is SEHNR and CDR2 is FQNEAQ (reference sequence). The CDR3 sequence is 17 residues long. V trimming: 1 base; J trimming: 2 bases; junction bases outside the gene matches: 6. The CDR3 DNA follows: TGTGCCAGCAGCTTAGGGGGGCTAGCGGGGGACACAGATACGCAGTATTTT. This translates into CASSLGGLAGDTDTQYF.

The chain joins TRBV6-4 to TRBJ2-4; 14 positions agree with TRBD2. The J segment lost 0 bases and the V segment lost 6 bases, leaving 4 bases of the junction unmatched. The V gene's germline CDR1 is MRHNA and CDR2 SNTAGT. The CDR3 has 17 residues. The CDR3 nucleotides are TGTGCCAGCAGGGGACTAGCGGGGGACCTAGCCAAAAACATTCAGTACTTC. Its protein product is CASRGLAGDLAKNIQYF.

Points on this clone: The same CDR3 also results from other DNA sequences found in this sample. The CDR3 DNA sequence: TGTGCCAGCAGCCGCGGACAGGGGGCCTACGAGCAGTACTTC. Encoded protein: CASSRGQGAYEQYF. The rearrangement joins TRBV7-2 to TRBJ2-7; 10 bases match TRBD1. Germline V CDR1 and CDR2: SGHTA, FQGNSA. With V trimmed by 5 bases and J by 2 bases, 3 bases remained unmatched. The CDR3 sequence is 14 residues long.

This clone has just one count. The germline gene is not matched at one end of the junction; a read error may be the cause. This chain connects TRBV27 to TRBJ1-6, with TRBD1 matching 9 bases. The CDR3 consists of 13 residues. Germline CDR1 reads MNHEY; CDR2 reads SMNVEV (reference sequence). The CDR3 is CASSSTYRGPFLF. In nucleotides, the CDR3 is TGTGCCAGCAGTTCCACTTACAGGGGGCCCTTTCTCTTT.

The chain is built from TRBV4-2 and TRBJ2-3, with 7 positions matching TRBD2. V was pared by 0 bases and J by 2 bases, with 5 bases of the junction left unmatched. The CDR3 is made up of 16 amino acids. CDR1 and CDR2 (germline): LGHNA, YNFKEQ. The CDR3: CASSQEAGAPTDTQYF. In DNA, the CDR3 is TGTGCCAGCAGCCAAGAGGCGGGAGCCCCCACAGATACGCAGTATTTT.

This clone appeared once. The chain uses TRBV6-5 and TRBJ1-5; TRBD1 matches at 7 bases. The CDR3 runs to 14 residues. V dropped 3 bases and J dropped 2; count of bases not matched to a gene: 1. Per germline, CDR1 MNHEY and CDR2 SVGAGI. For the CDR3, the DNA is TGTGCCAGCAGTTATGGACAGGGCAATCAGCCCCAGCATTTT. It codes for CASSYGQGNQPQHF.

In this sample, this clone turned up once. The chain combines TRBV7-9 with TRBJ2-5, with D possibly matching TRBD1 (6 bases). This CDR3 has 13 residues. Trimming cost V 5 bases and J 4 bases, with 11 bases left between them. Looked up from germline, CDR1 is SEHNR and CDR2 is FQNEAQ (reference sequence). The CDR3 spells CASSITGTETQYF. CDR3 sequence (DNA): TGTGCCAGCAGCATCACAGGGACAGAGACCCAGTACTTC.

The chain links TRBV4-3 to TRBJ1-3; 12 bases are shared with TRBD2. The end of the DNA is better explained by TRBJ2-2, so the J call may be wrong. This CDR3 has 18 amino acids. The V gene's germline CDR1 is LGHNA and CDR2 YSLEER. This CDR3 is CASSQGLAGVLNTGELFF. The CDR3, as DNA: TGCGCCAGCAGCCAAGGACTAGCGGGGGTCCTGAACACCGGGGAGCTGTTTTTT.

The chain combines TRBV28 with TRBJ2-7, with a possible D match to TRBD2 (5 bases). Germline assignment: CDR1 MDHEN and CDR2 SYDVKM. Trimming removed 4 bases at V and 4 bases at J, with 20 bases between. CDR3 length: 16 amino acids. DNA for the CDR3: TGTGCCAGCAGTTCACCTGGACTCTCCCGATCTTACGAGCAGTACTTC. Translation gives CASSSPGLSRSYEQYF.

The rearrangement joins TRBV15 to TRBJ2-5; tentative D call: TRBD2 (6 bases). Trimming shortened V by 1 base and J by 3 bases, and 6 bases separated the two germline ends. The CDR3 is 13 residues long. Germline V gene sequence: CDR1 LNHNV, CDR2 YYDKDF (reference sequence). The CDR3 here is CATSRGEEETQYF. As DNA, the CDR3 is TGTGCCACCAGCAGAGGGGAGGAAGAGACCCAGTACTTC.

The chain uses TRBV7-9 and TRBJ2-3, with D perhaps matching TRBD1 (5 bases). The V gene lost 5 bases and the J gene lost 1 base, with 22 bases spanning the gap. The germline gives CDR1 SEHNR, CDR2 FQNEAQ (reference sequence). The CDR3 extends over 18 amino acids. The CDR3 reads CASSPRRPQGVRTDTQYF. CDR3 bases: TGTGCCAGCAGCCCTAGACGGCCCCAAGGGGTCCGCACAGATACGCAGTATTTT. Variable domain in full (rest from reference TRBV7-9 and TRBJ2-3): DTGVSQNPRHKITKRGQNVTFRCDPISEHNRLYWYRQTLGQGPEFLTYFQNEAQLEKSRLLSDRFSAERPKGSFSTLEIQRTEQGDSAMYLCASSPRRPQGVRTDTQYFGPGTRLTVL.